The clone carrying this T cell receptor (beta chain) was recorded once. The data stem from a study of blood T cell repertoires in COVID-19. The V end was cut by 2 bases, the J end by 7 bases, with 6 bases between. Per germline, CDR1 LNHDA and CDR2 SQIVND (reference sequence). The CDR3 extends over 12 amino acids. The method was immunoSEQ multiplex PCR; TCRdb's version includes in-frame clones alone and lacks a portion of them. In the table there are about 180,000 clones, about 91% of which are singletons. Sequencing was performed on peripheral blood. This clonotype was sampled from a woman aged 30 to 39 with acute or convalescent COVID-19. The V call is TRBV19, the J call TRBJ2-1; D ambiguous. The CDR3, as DNA: TGTGCCAGTAGTATAACGAGTAATGAGCAGTTCTTC. This sequence encodes CASSITSNEQFF.